This TCR beta chain derives from a study of identical twins. Template switching supplied a universal primer site; unique molecular identifiers were carried on the cDNA. TCRdb called the 5' RACE reads again in MiXCR, with one record for every CDR3 protein. The data hold 200,000 to 250,000 distinct CDR3 sequences, with 6.5% to 8.5% observed a single time. The V end was cut by 2 bases, the J end by 9 bases, with 14 bases between. The CDR3 length is 14 residues. Per the germline V gene, CDR1 is SGHTA and CDR2 is FQGNSA. This clonotype was seen only a few times. The data also belong to a second study, concerning yellow fever vaccine responses in identical twins.

The clonotype comes from a young woman in good health. The chain has TRBV7-2 and TRBJ2-1; D is uncertain. The sequencing sample was made of memory (CD45RO+) T cells sorted from blood. The CDR3 sequence: CASSLIIASPEQFF. The CDR3 DNA sequence: TGTGCCAGCAGCTTAATTATCGCGAGCCCTGAGCAGTTCTTC.